The source of this T cell receptor beta chain is a study of shared clonotypes between healthy human individuals. Study information: Three plates each covered CD4 naive and memory; CD8 naive two, CD8 memory one.

Whole-study findings and limits: Limited genetic and exposure-history diversity came from having few donors. Generation of non-shared clonotypes was less probable than generation of clonotypes shared by all four donors.

This clone appeared once. Its antigen is as yet unknown. TCRdb's table, derived via immunoSEQ multiplex PCR, lists solely in-frame clones and lacks some. The sample lists about 1.1 million clones, roughly 77% occurring once. Sample: memory CD4+ T cells from PBMCs. As to subset: CD45RA-negative fraction. This TCR derives from a man between 18 and 35 years old in good health. Some clones in this sample may be carry-over from other donors' samples.

In DNA form, the CDR3 reads TGTGCCAGCAGCCGCGCACAGGGGAGCTCCTACGAGCAGTACTTC. As protein: CASSRAQGSSYEQYF. This sequence joins TRBV11-2 and TRBJ2-7; 7 nucleotides align to TRBD1. This CDR3 comprises 15 residues. The V gene end was trimmed by 5 bases and the J gene end by 0 bases; junction bases not matched to a gene: 7. Germline CDR1 SGHAT, CDR2 FQNNGV.